The 22 T cell receptor beta chains listed next were all sequenced from one sample in a study of blood T cell repertoires in COVID-19. Clones were read by immunoSEQ multiplex PCR, and TCRdb kept only the in-frame ones, dropping some. The sample yields a few hundred thousand clones, about nine tenths seen once. Sequenced: peripheral blood. These receptors came from a woman between 50 and 59 years old with COVID-19, enrolled during active disease.

In this sample, this clone turned up once. The chain's CDR3 is CAWRGLIEQFF. Here the CDR3 DNA reads TGTGCCTGGAGGGGACTCATAGAGCAGTTCTTC. The V gene is TRBV30, the J gene TRBJ2-1; D might be TRBD2 (6 bases). Trimming removed 3 bases at V and 10 bases at J, with 10 bases between. Germline CDR1 reads GTSNPN; CDR2 reads SVGIG (reference sequence). The CDR3 is 11 amino acids.

The chain links TRBV10-2 to TRBJ2-7; no definite D call. Germline-derived CDR1 and CDR2 are WSHSY and SAAADI. The length of the CDR3 is 12 residues. The V end was cut by 3 bases, the J end by 2 bases, with 5 bases between. The CDR3 coding sequence is TGCGCCAGCAGTGACTCCCCCTACGAGCAGTACTTC. Its translation: CASSDSPYEQYF.

The chain links TRBV9 to TRBJ1-5; 8 bases line up with TRBD1. This CDR3 comprises 14 residues. The V gene end was trimmed by 3 bases and the J gene end by 2 bases; junction bases not matched to a gene: 1. Germline loops: CDR1 SGDLS, CDR2 YYNGEE. CDR3 nucleotides: TGTGCCAGCAGCGCGACAGGGGGCAATCAGCCCCAGCATTTT. Amino acids: CASSATGGNQPQHF.

The genes are TRBV30 and TRBJ1-5; D remains ambiguous. This CDR3 has 15 residues. V was shortened by 0 bases and J by 4 bases, with 13 bases between the two germline ends. CDR1 GTSNPN and CDR2 SVGIG come from the germline V gene (reference sequence). The CDR3 DNA sequence: TGTGCCTGGAGTGTAGGATTGGGGAGAAATCAGCCCCAGCATTTT. This translates into CAWSVGLGRNQPQHF.

A remark on this clone: This same CDR3 is encoded by further DNA sequences in the sample. This chain uses TRBV30 with TRBJ1-5; 8 bases agree with TRBD1. CDR1 is GTSNPN and CDR2 is SVGIG in the germline V gene (reference sequence). V lost 0 bases to trimming and J lost 3 bases; unmatched junction nucleotides: 4. The CDR3 contains 15 residues. Here the CDR3 reads CAWSVGQGSNQPQHF. The DNA for the CDR3 is TGTGCCTGGAGTGTAGGACAGGGCTCCAATCAGCCCCAGCATTTT.

J is TRBJ1-5 and V is TRBV2, with a weak D call TRBD1 (5 bases). V gave up 6 bases and J gave up 5 bases, with 17 bases separating them. The CDR3 is made up of 15 amino acids. Looked up from germline, CDR1 is SNHLY and CDR2 is FYNNEI. This CDR3 reads CASSAGGGLHQPQHF. The CDR3, as DNA: TGTGCCAGCAGCGCCGGGGGAGGGCTGCATCAGCCCCAGCATTTT.

The chain carries TRBV13 and TRBJ1-1; 10 positions agree with TRBD1. V lost 2 bases, J lost 8 bases, and 5 bases stayed unmatched. Germline-derived CDR1 and CDR2 are PRHDT and FYEKMQ (reference sequence). The CDR3 sequence is 14 residues long. The CDR3 spells CASSLRQGAREAFF. As DNA, the CDR3 is TGTGCCAGCAGCTTAAGACAGGGGGCCAGGGAAGCTTTCTTT.

V gene TRBV20-1 combines with J gene TRBJ2-7, with 9 bases identical to TRBD1. V lost 6 bases, J lost 5 bases, and 2 bases stayed unmatched. CDR1 is DFQATT and CDR2 is SNEGSKA in the germline V gene (reference sequence). The CDR3 sequence is 11 residues long. CDR3 coding DNA: TGCAGTGCAGGGGACAGGGACGAGCAGTACTTC. Translated: CSAGDRDEQYF.

This chain joins TRBV28 and TRBJ1-5; TRBD1 might be the D (5 bases). Germline V gene sequence: CDR1 MDHEN, CDR2 SYDVKM. With 2 bases removed from V and 6 bases from J, the gap between germline ends came to 14 bases. The CDR3 has 15 amino acids. CDR3 loop: CASSLTGRVGQPQHF. The CDR3 bases are TGTGCCAGCAGTTTAACCGGCAGGGTAGGTCAGCCCCAGCATTTT.

The chain has TRBV2 and TRBJ1-4; no reliable D call. Trimming cost V 3 bases and J 3 bases, with 8 bases left between them. Germline CDR1 reads SNHLY; CDR2 reads FYNNEI. The CDR3 runs to 14 residues. In nucleotides, the CDR3 is TGTGCCAGCAGTGACAAGAGGGCTAATGAAAAACTGTTTTTT. It is translated as CASSDKRANEKLFF. Full variable domain (missing parts from reference TRBV2 and TRBJ1-4): EPEVTQTPSHQVTQMGQEVILRCVPISNHLYFYWYRQILGQKVEFLVSFYNNEISEKSEIFDDQFSVERPDGSNFTLKIRSTKLEDSAMYFCASSDKRANEKLFFGSGTQLSVL.

The chain links TRBV5-1 to TRBJ2-2, with 14 bases matching TRBD2. Per the germline V gene, CDR1 is SGHRS and CDR2 is YFSETQ. The CDR3 extends over 18 amino acids. The ends lost 5 bases at V and 3 bases at J; junction bases unmatched: 9. Here the CDR3 reads CASSGRLAGGPDTGELFF. DNA for the CDR3: TGCGCCAGCAGTGGGAGACTAGCGGGGGGGCCGGACACCGGGGAGCTGTTTTTT.

J is TRBJ2-5 and V is TRBV4-1, with 7 bases fitting TRBD2. Germline assignment: CDR1 MGHRA and CDR2 YSYEKL. Trimming at V came to 4 bases and at J to 2 bases, leaving 7 bases not matched to a gene. The CDR3 has 15 residues. The CDR3 here is CASSRAGVDQETQYF. CDR3 DNA: TGCGCCAGCAGCCGCGCGGGGGTAGATCAAGAGACCCAGTACTTC.

The chain joins TRBV7-2 to TRBJ2-2; D perhaps matches TRBD2 (5 bases). Germline CDR1 SGHTA, CDR2 FQGNSA. CDR3 length: 11 amino acids. Trimming removed 6 bases at V and 7 bases at J, with 6 bases between. The CDR3 sequence is CASRDFGELFF. The DNA for the CDR3 is TGTGCCAGCAGGGACTTCGGGGAGCTGTTTTTT.

The V gene is TRBV30, the J gene TRBJ1-2; TRBD1 agrees at 9 bases. This CDR3 contains 13 residues. Germline loops: CDR1 GTSNPN, CDR2 SVGIG (reference sequence). J lost 8 bases, V lost 1 base, and 5 bases had no gene match. The CDR3 DNA reads TGTGCCTGGAGTGCCGGGACAGGGAGCGGCTACACCTTC. Its translation is CAWSAGTGSGYTF.

The V gene is TRBV5-1, the J gene TRBJ1-2; no definite D call. Germline V gene lookup returns CDR1 SGHRS and CDR2 YFSETQ. Trimming pared 4 bases from V and 8 bases from J, leaving 15 bases between. The CDR3 is 13 residues long. CDR3 loop: CASSQEAFQGYTF. The DNA of the CDR3 is TGCGCCAGCAGCCAAGAGGCTTTTCAGGGCTACACCTTC.

The CDR3 sequence: CASSDLRQGIETQYF. CDR3 nucleotide sequence: TGTGCCAGCAGTGATTTGAGACAGGGAATCGAGACCCAGTACTTC. The chain recombines TRBV6-1 with TRBJ2-5; 7 nucleotides agree with TRBD1. The CDR3 has 15 residues. V lost 3 bases and J lost 5; bases outside the gene matches: 9. From germline, CDR1 is MNHNS and CDR2 SASEGT.

The chain has TRBV19 and TRBJ2-3, with D perhaps TRBD2 (5 bases). V shed 2 bases and J shed 4 bases, with 10 bases lying between them. Germline loops: CDR1 LNHDA, CDR2 SQIVND (reference sequence). The CDR3 spans 14 residues. This chain's CDR3 is CASSIPRRADTQYF. For the CDR3, the DNA is TGTGCCAGTAGTATACCCCGGCGGGCAGATACGCAGTATTTT.

The V and J genes are TRBV7-6 and TRBJ1-2; TRBD1 might be the D (6 bases). V was pared by 0 bases and J by 4 bases, with 12 bases between. The CDR3 length is 15 residues. Germline V gives CDR1 SGHVS, CDR2 FNYEAQ. As DNA, the CDR3 is TGTGCCAGCAGCTTAGCCCCGTCAGGGGCCTATGGCTACACCTTC. Translation gives CASSLAPSGAYGYTF.

This chain connects TRBV24-1 to TRBJ1-1, with 11 nucleotides matching TRBD1. V was clipped by 5 bases and J by 6 bases; unmatched bases: 19. The length of the CDR3 is 19 residues. Germline V gives CDR1 KGHDR, CDR2 SFDVKD. DNA of the CDR3: TGTGCCACCAGTGTAGGAGGACAGGGGGCAATACTCAATGTTCCTGAAGCTTTCTTT. Translated: CATSVGGQGAILNVPEAFF.

V gene TRBV11-2 combines with J gene TRBJ1-3; D ambiguous. From germline, CDR1 is SGHAT and CDR2 FQNNGV. The CDR3 spans 12 residues. Trimming cost V 5 bases and J 4 bases, with 6 bases left between them. The chain's CDR3 is CASSTSGNTIYF. The CDR3 DNA sequence: TGTGCCAGCAGCACTTCGGGAAACACCATATATTTT.

The chain recombines TRBV2 with TRBJ2-7, with D hard to call. V was cut by 3 bases and J by 6 bases, with 9 bases left in between. Germline V gives CDR1 SNHLY, CDR2 FYNNEI. The CDR3 consists of 12 residues. The CDR3 reads CASSEAPREQYF. CDR3 sequence (DNA): TGTGCCAGCAGTGAGGCCCCCCGCGAGCAGTACTTC.

The CDR3 sequence: CASSLGGGETQYF. The CDR3, as DNA: TGTGCCAGCAGCTTGGGAGGGGGAGAGACCCAGTACTTC. The chain carries TRBV5-4 and TRBJ2-5, with D possibly TRBD1 on 6 matching bases. This CDR3 has 13 amino acids. V was pared by 0 bases and J by 4 bases, with 7 bases between. The germline V gene encodes CDR1 SGHNT and CDR2 YYREEE (reference sequence).